These 18 T cell receptor beta chains were sequenced from one sample in a study of metastatic and nonmetastatic thyroid tumors. TCRdb reanalyzed the PCR reads with MiXCR. The sample consists of around 38,000 clones, 28% of them appearing once. All patients were treatment-naive before thyroid surgery. The sample consisted of blood. These receptors all stem from a male donor with papillary thyroid cancer or a benign thyroid nodule (not recorded which). Some clones in this sample may be carry-over from other donors' samples.

In this sample, this clone turned up many times. A read error may account for a junction end that differs from germline. The rearrangement uses TRBV27 and TRBJ1-4, with TRBD1 as a possible D gene (5 bases). CDR1 and CDR2 from the germline V gene are MNHEY and SMNVEV (reference sequence). The CDR3 has 14 residues. The CDR3 DNA is TGTGCCAGCAGTCCCAAAGGGGACCCCATGAAACTCTTTTTT. Its protein product is CASSPKGDPMKLFF.

This chain links TRBV6-4 with TRBJ2-2; D is ambiguous. The CDR3 is 13 amino acids. Trimming cost V 3 bases and J 5 bases, with 7 bases left between them. CDR1 and CDR2 (germline): MRHNA, SNTAGT. CDR3 DNA sequence: TGTGCCAGCAGTGAGAAGGATACCGGGGAGCTGTTTTTT. It translates to CASSEKDTGELFF.

There are a few counts of this clone. The chain couples TRBV6-1 to TRBJ1-5; possibly TRBD1 for D (5 bases). Looked up from germline, CDR1 is MNHNS and CDR2 is SASEGT. V lost 1 base and J lost 9, with 13 bases in between. This CDR3 is built from 14 residues. For the CDR3, the DNA is TGTGCCAGCAGTGAAGTAAAGGGGCGCCGGCCCCAGCATTTT. Translating it yields CASSEVKGRRPQHF.

The table lists this clone with a count of one. The chain uses TRBV11-1 and TRBJ1-2, with 7 nucleotides matching TRBD1. The CDR3 consists of 16 residues. V gave up 5 bases and J gave up 3 bases; unmatched junction bases: 12. The V gene's germline CDR1 is SGHAT and CDR2 FQDESV (reference sequence). CDR3 sequence (DNA): TGTGCCAGCAGCCCCCAGCCCAGGACAGGCCACTATGGCTACACCTTC. It encodes CASSPQPRTGHYGYTF.

This clone was detected many times. The gene calls are TRBV6-1 and TRBJ1-2, with TRBD1 matching over 8 bases. This CDR3 contains 16 residues. Germline assignment: CDR1 MNHNS and CDR2 SASEGT. V was pared by 6 bases and J by 4 bases, with 13 bases of the junction left unmatched. CDR3 region: CASRSAQQGDGYGYTF. The CDR3 nucleotides read TGTGCCAGCAGGTCCGCCCAACAGGGGGATGGCTATGGCTACACCTTC.

This clone was detected ten times or more. The chain couples TRBV29-1 to TRBJ2-3, with D possibly matching TRBD2 (5 bases). Germline loops: CDR1 SQVTM, CDR2 ANQGSEA. The CDR3 has 15 amino acids. Trimming pared 5 bases from V and 0 bases from J, leaving 15 bases between. The CDR3 DNA follows: TGCAGCGTTAGTATCGGGGTTCTTAGCACAGATACGCAGTATTTT. This codes for CSVSIGVLSTDTQYF.

This clone was found many times. The chain has TRBV10-3 and TRBJ2-1; 9 nucleotides line up with TRBD2. The CDR3 length is 15 residues. The germline gives CDR1 ENHRY, CDR2 SYGVKD. The trim removed 2 bases at V and 7 bases at J, leaving 6 bases unmatched. The CDR3 protein is CAISESNGLANEQFF. The DNA for the CDR3 is TGTGCCATCAGTGAGAGCAACGGACTAGCGAATGAGCAGTTCTTC.

This clone was detected ten times or more. The genes are TRBV4-2 and TRBJ1-2; perhaps TRBD1 as D (6 bases). Germline V CDR1 and CDR2: LGHNA, YNFKEQ. The CDR3 extends over 15 amino acids. V lost 0 bases, J lost 1 base, and 9 bases lay in between. The CDR3: CASSQDIQGNYGYTF. CDR3 coding DNA: TGTGCCAGCAGCCAAGATATACAGGGTAACTATGGCTACACCTTC.

This clone has just a few counts. J is TRBJ2-7 and V is TRBV6-6, with D perhaps being TRBD1 or TRBD2 (6 bases each). V was shortened by 2 bases and J by 6 bases, with 14 bases between the two germline ends. This CDR3 has 14 amino acids. Germline V gene data show CDR1 as MNHNY and CDR2 as SVGAGI (reference sequence). In DNA, the CDR3 is TGTGCCAGCAGTTACGGAGGGGGAACCAGCGAGCAGTACTTC. It specifies CASSYGGGTSEQYF.

Ten or more counts support this clone. The V gene is TRBV19, the J gene TRBJ2-7, with D possibly being TRBD1 (6 bases). Trimming cost V 5 bases and J 2 bases, with 13 bases left between them. The CDR3 extends over 14 amino acids. The germline V gene encodes CDR1 LNHDA and CDR2 SQIVND (reference sequence). The CDR3 loop reads CASSLTTGTYEQYF. CDR3 coding DNA: TGTGCCAGTAGTTTAACGACAGGAACCTACGAGCAGTACTTC.

A remark on this clone: The missing conserved phenylalanine or tryptophan at the end of this CDR3 makes a read error likely. V gene TRBV27 combines with J gene TRBJ2-1; D is ambiguous. The germline CDR1 and CDR2 sequences are MNHEY and SMNVEV (reference sequence). This CDR3 has 15 residues. Trimming removed 5 bases from V and 7 bases from J, with 18 bases in between. The CDR3 bases are TGTGCCAGCAGTCCCACCGCCCTAGGCAGTAATGAGCAGTTCTAC. This encodes CASSPTALGSNEQFY.

The rearrangement uses TRBV27 and TRBJ1-6; D is undetermined. The CDR3 covers 10 residues. Germline values: CDR1 MNHEY, CDR2 SMNVEV (reference sequence). The ends were cut back, 11 bases at V and 8 bases at J, with 7 bases in the middle. The CDR3 is CARVDSPLHF. The CDR3 nucleotides are TGTGCCCGCGTAGATTCACCCCTCCACTTT.

Many counts were recorded for this clone. The chain links TRBV5-4 to TRBJ2-2; TRBD1 is a possible D gene (5 bases). V was clipped by 1 base and J by 2 bases, with 6 bases between them. This CDR3 is 14 amino acids long. Germline CDR1 and CDR2: SGHNT and YYREEE (reference sequence). The CDR3 bases are TGTGCCAGCAGCTTGCAGGGAAACACCGGGGAGCTGTTTTTT. Translation: CASSLQGNTGELFF. Full variable domain (outside the CDR3, taken from reference TRBV5-4 and TRBJ2-2): ETGVTQSPTHLIKTRGQQVTLRCSSQSGHNTVSWYQQALGQGPQFIFQYYREEENGRGNFPPRFSGLQFPNYSSELNVNALELDDSALYLCASSLQGNTGELFFGEGSRLTVL.

This clone was seen ten or more times. The chain couples TRBV5-1 to TRBJ1-1, with TRBD1 identical over 7 bases. Trimming cost V 7 bases and J 1 base; bases outside gene matches: 7. The CDR3 has 14 residues. The germline V gene has CDR1 SGHRS and CDR2 YFSETQ. In DNA form, the CDR3 reads TGCGCCAGCCGCGTACAGGGGTGGAACACTGAAGCTTTCTTT. It is translated as CASRVQGWNTEAFF.

This clone was detected only a few times. The gene calls are TRBV12-3 or TRBV12-4 and TRBJ2-5; weak D call: TRBD2 (6 bases). V was shortened by 5 bases and J by 0 bases, with 16 bases between the two germline ends. The CDR3 is 16 amino acids. Written as DNA, the CDR3 is TGTGCCAGCAGTCCCGCGGTTCGGGGGAACCAAGAGACCCAGTACTTC. This translates into CASSPAVRGNQETQYF.

The chain employs TRBV12-3 or TRBV12-4 and TRBJ2-5; the D is unclear. The CDR3 covers 12 residues. Trimming took off 6 bases at V and 4 bases at J, with 9 bases between the two ends. The CDR3 DNA follows: TGTGCCAGCAGGGCAGAGGCAGAGACCCAGTACTTC. It is translated as CASRAEAETQYF.

This clone occurred a few times. V gene TRBV6-1 combines with J gene TRBJ2-5; maybe TRBD1 (7 bases). V shed 7 bases and J shed 5 bases, with 14 bases lying between them. CDR1 and CDR2 (germline): MNHNS, SASEGT. This CDR3 has 13 amino acids. CDR3 nucleotide sequence: TGTGCCAGCACTCCGACAGGGAGGGAGACCCAGTACTTC. Its protein product is CASTPTGRETQYF.

This clone was seen repeatedly, ten times or more. The rearrangement uses TRBV18 and TRBJ1-5; 8 bases map to TRBD1. CDR3 size: 16 residues. The J segment lost 7 bases and the V segment lost 2 bases, leaving 10 bases of the junction unmatched. Germline lookup yields CDR1 KGHSH and CDR2 LQKENI. The CDR3 sequence is CASSPADTGGGQPQHF. DNA for the CDR3: TGTGCCAGCTCACCAGCGGATACAGGGGGTGGGCAGCCCCAGCATTTT.